The 24 T cell receptor beta chains in this list originate from one sample, sequenced in a study of OX40 agonist ivuxolimab in advanced cancers. Some clones are missing from TCRdb's copy, which holds only in-frame ones; the method was immunoSEQ multiplex PCR. The data hold about 80,000 clones, with around 86% observed a single time. The sample in question was CD4+ or CD8+ T cells sorted from blood, obtained in a trial of the OX40 agonist ivuxolimab. Receptors were obtained from an adult with an advanced solid tumor such as melanoma, head and neck, liver or kidney cancer.

This chain uses TRBV5-1 with TRBJ1-1, with unresolved D. Deletions cut 2 bases from V and 0 bases from J, with 8 bases between. The CDR3 consists of 14 residues. Per germline, CDR1 SGHRS and CDR2 YFSETQ. The CDR3 region has the DNA TGCGCCAGCAGCTTCGACGGCCTGAACACTGAAGCTTTCTTT. Its translation is CASSFDGLNTEAFF.

The chain couples TRBV7-2 to TRBJ2-6; D might be TRBD1 (6 bases). The germline CDR1 and CDR2 sequences are SGHTA and FQGNSA. The CDR3 sequence is 14 residues long. Deletions cut 6 bases from V and 0 bases from J, with 6 bases between. In nucleotides, the CDR3 is TGTGCCAGCAGAGGGGGCTCTGGGGCCAACGTCCTGACTTTC. Translated, it gives CASRGGSGANVLTF.

The J gene is TRBJ2-3, the V gene TRBV7-9; D is possibly TRBD1 (6 bases). Trimming cost V 1 base and J 3 bases, with 11 bases left between them. Per germline, CDR1 SEHNR and CDR2 FQNEAQ (reference sequence). The CDR3 extends over 15 amino acids. CDR3 in DNA: TGTGCCAGCAGCTTAGTTGGGGGCTCAACAGATACGCAGTATTTT. Its protein product is CASSLVGGSTDTQYF.

With respect to this clone: The junction departs from the called germline gene at one end, perhaps through a read error. Other DNA sequences in the sample encode the same CDR3. The chain recombines TRBV14 with TRBJ1-5; unclear D gene. This CDR3 is built from 13 residues. CDR1 is SGHDN, CDR2 FVKESK, per germline. Here the CDR3 DNA reads TGTGCCAGCAGCCAAGATAGCGATCAGCCCCAGCATTTT. Residues: CASSQDSDQPQHF.

This clone appeared a few times. J is TRBJ1-1 and V is TRBV28, with D tentatively TRBD1 (5 bases). Germline V gene sequence: CDR1 MDHEN, CDR2 SYDVKM. This CDR3 region has 15 residues. Trimming pared 6 bases from V and 1 base from J, leaving 15 bases between. The CDR3 nucleotides read TGTGCCAGCAGCTCCTTTGGGGGGAGGAACACTGAAGCTTTCTTT. The encoded protein is CASSSFGGRNTEAFF.

The chain employs TRBV7-2 and TRBJ1-6, with D uncertain. V was clipped by 1 base and J by 1 base, with 5 bases between them. CDR3 length: 15 amino acids. Germline CDR1 and CDR2: SGHTA and FQGNSA. The CDR3 here is CASSLEASYNSPLHF. DNA for the CDR3: TGTGCCAGCAGCTTAGAAGCATCCTATAATTCACCCCTCCACTTT.

The CDR3 reads CASSLGGRATSEGYTF. CDR3 bases: TGTGCCAGCAGCTTAGGTGGCAGGGCCACGTCTGAGGGCTACACCTTC. The V and J genes are TRBV11-2 and TRBJ1-2; D may be TRBD1 (5 bases). The V end lost 1 base, the J end lost 8 bases, and 20 bases lay between the germline ends. Per the germline V gene, CDR1 is SGHAT and CDR2 is FQNNGV. CDR3 size: 16 residues.

This clone was seen more than once but under ten times. The chain employs TRBV28 and TRBJ1-5; D is ambiguous. V was clipped by 2 bases and J by 3 bases, with 11 bases between them. CDR1 and CDR2 (germline): MDHEN, SYDVKM. The CDR3 has 15 amino acids. This chain's CDR3 is CASSLAGSFNQPQHF. For the CDR3, the DNA is TGTGCCAGCAGTTTAGCGGGTTCGTTCAATCAGCCCCAGCATTTT.

This clone was observed a few times. The chain recombines TRBV4-1 with TRBJ2-3; maybe TRBD2 (7 bases). The CDR3 extends over 15 amino acids. Germline V gene sequence: CDR1 MGHRA, CDR2 YSYEKL. Trimming removed 0 bases from V and 6 bases from J, with 13 bases in between. In DNA, the CDR3 is TGCGCCAGCAGCCAAGATCTTGGGGGGGCGGATACGCAGTATTTT. Translating it yields CASSQDLGGADTQYF.

The chain carries TRBV19 and TRBJ1-5, with D uncertain. Trimming took off 3 bases at V and 0 bases at J, with 0 bases between the two ends. The CDR3 loop spans 12 amino acids. Looked up from germline, CDR1 is LNHDA and CDR2 is SQIVND (reference sequence). CDR3 DNA sequence: TGTGCCAGTAGTATTAGCAATCAGCCCCAGCATTTT. Protein sequence: CASSISNQPQHF. The full variable domain, its missing parts supplied by reference TRBV19 and TRBJ1-5, is DGGITQSPKYLFRKEGQNVTLSCEQNLNHDAMYWYRQDPGQGLRLIYYSQIVNDFQKGDIAEGYSVSREKKESFPLTVTSAQKNPTAFYLCASSISNQPQHFGDGTRLSIL.

The CDR3 DNA is TGTGCCAGCAGCCGACCAGGGGGCCCAACTAATGAAAAACTGTTTTTT. It codes for CASSRPGGPTNEKLFF. The V gene is TRBV4-2, the J gene TRBJ1-4, with 8 nucleotides matching TRBD1. From germline, CDR1 is LGHNA and CDR2 YNFKEQ. With V trimmed by 4 bases and J by 0 bases, 4 bases remained unmatched. This CDR3 comprises 16 residues.

The chain combines TRBV10-1 with TRBJ1-5; D possibly corresponds to TRBD1 (6 bases). This CDR3 spans 17 amino acids. V was shortened by 7 bases and J by 7 bases, with 26 bases between the two germline ends. Germline CDR1 reads WNHNN; CDR2 reads SYGVQD (reference sequence). This CDR3 reads CASKVGAGPLTCQPQHF. CDR3 bases: TGCGCCAGCAAGGTGGGGGCGGGACCCCTAACATGCCAGCCCCAGCATTTT.

This clone has more than one count but fewer than ten. The chain uses TRBV19 and TRBJ1-5; no firm D call. Germline lookup yields CDR1 LNHDA and CDR2 SQIVND (reference sequence). Trimming removed 5 bases at V and 0 bases at J, with 11 bases between. This CDR3 is 15 amino acids long. Here the CDR3 reads CASSESTVSNQPQHF. DNA for the CDR3: TGTGCCAGTAGTGAATCGACGGTTAGCAATCAGCCCCAGCATTTT.

The chain combines TRBV11-2 with TRBJ2-5; perhaps TRBD1 as D (7 bases). The V and J ends lost 4 bases and 4 bases respectively, with 13 bases between them. The germline V gene encodes CDR1 SGHAT and CDR2 FQNNGV. This CDR3 region has 14 residues. The CDR3 region has the DNA TGTGCCAGCAGCTGGGCAGGGGGGACAGAGACCCAGTACTTC. This sequence encodes CASSWAGGTETQYF.

V is TRBV27 and J is TRBJ2-2, with D perhaps TRBD1 (6 bases). Per the germline V gene, CDR1 is MNHEY and CDR2 is SMNVEV (reference sequence). This CDR3 spans 17 amino acids. V was shortened by 5 bases and J by 0 bases, with 16 bases between the two germline ends. Written as DNA, the CDR3 is TGTGCCAGCAGTGAGCTCGGACAGATGGCGAACACCGGGGAGCTGTTTTTT. Its translation: CASSELGQMANTGELFF.

The chain uses TRBV29-1 and TRBJ1-2; maybe TRBD1 (5 bases). V was clipped by 6 bases and J by 5 bases, with 16 bases between them. The germline CDR1 and CDR2 sequences are SQVTM and ANQGSEA. The CDR3 spans 13 residues. CDR3 in DNA: TGCAGCGTCGGCAAGGGGCTGGGGTATGGCTACACCTTC. Amino acids: CSVGKGLGYGYTF. Full variable domain (rest looked up from reference TRBV29-1 and TRBJ1-2): SAVISQKPSRDICQRGTSLTIQCQVDSQVTMMFWYRQQPGQSLTLIATANQGSEATYESGFVIDKFPISRPNLTFSTLTVSNMSPEDSSIYLCSVGKGLGYGYTFGSGTRLTVV.

The J gene is TRBJ2-5, the V gene TRBV6-5, with D possibly TRBD2 on 5 matching bases. Germline values: CDR1 MNHEY, CDR2 SVGAGI. V lost 0 bases and J lost 2, with 13 bases in between. The CDR3 runs 16 residues. This CDR3 is CASSYSVGRSQETQYF. The CDR3 DNA reads as TGTGCCAGCAGTTACTCCGTTGGGAGATCACAAGAGACCCAGTACTTC.

The rearrangement links TRBV7-2 to TRBJ1-1; TRBD1 might be the D (6 bases). The CDR3 extends over 15 amino acids. Germline values: CDR1 SGHTA, CDR2 FQGNSA. Trimming removed 1 base at V and 4 bases at J, with 13 bases between. This CDR3 is CASSLVGGLSTEAFF. Here the CDR3 DNA reads TGTGCCAGCAGCTTAGTTGGGGGGCTTAGCACTGAAGCTTTCTTT.

V is TRBV15 and J is TRBJ1-4; 7 bases are shared with TRBD1. The CDR3 has 18 amino acids. Germline CDR1 and CDR2: LNHNV and YYDKDF (reference sequence). V trimming: 0 bases; J trimming: 8 bases; junction bases outside the gene matches: 15. The CDR3 here is CATSRDQAGPTTGEKLFF. The CDR3 coding sequence is TGTGCCACCAGCAGAGATCAGGCAGGTCCAACGACAGGGGAAAAACTGTTTTTT.

V is TRBV5-1 and J is TRBJ1-4; D may be TRBD1 (6 bases). V was shortened by 2 bases and J by 8 bases, with 16 bases between the two germline ends. The CDR3 totals 15 residues. The germline gives CDR1 SGHRS, CDR2 YFSETQ. The DNA for the CDR3 is TGCGCCAGCAGCTTAACAGGGCGGTCGGAGGAAAAACTGTTTTTT. As protein: CASSLTGRSEEKLFF.

This clone was seen a few times. This chain joins TRBV11-2 and TRBJ2-2, with 8 bases lining up with TRBD2. The length of the CDR3 is 15 residues. V lost 0 bases and J lost 9; bases outside the gene matches: 6. The germline V gene has CDR1 SGHAT and CDR2 FQNNGV. CDR3 loop: CASSLEPGTSRELFF. The CDR3 DNA follows: TGTGCCAGCAGCTTAGAGCCCGGGACTAGTCGGGAGCTGTTTTTT.

This chain's CDR3 is CASSIDSGIGELFF. The CDR3 bases are TGTGCCAGTAGTATAGATTCTGGGATCGGGGAGCTGTTTTTT. V is TRBV19 and J is TRBJ2-2; D remains unclear. The CDR3 length is 14 residues. Trimming removed 0 bases at V and 7 bases at J, with 9 bases between. Germline V gives CDR1 LNHDA, CDR2 SQIVND (reference sequence).

The chain joins TRBV7-2 to TRBJ2-5; the D gene could be TRBD1 or TRBD2 (5 bases each). The germline CDR1 and CDR2 sequences are SGHTA and FQGNSA. CDR3 size: 13 residues. V gave up 3 bases and J gave up 5 bases, with 10 bases separating them. The CDR3 coding sequence is TGTGCCAGCAGCTTCGGGGCGAGTGAGACCCAGTACTTC. Residues: CASSFGASETQYF.

V gene TRBV7-2 combines with J gene TRBJ2-7, with 8 bases that match TRBD2. Germline V CDR1 and CDR2: SGHTA, FQGNSA. Unmatched junction bases numbered 7, after V lost 6 bases and J lost 0 bases. This CDR3 has 15 residues. The DNA of the CDR3 is TGTGCCAGCAGAAAAGCGGGGGTGAGCTCCTACGAGCAGTACTTC. It specifies CASRKAGVSSYEQYF.